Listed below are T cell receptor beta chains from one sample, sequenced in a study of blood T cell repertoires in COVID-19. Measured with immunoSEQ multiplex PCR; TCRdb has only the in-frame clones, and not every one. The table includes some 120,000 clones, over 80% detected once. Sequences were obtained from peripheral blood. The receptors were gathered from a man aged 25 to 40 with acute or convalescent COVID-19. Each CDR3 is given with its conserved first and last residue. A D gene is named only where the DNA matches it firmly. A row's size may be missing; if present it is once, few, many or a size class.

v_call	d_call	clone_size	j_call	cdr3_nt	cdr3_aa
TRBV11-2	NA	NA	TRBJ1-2	TGTGCCAGCAGCTTAGAGGGGCCAGGCCTCTATGGCTACACCTTC	CASSLEGPGLYGYTF
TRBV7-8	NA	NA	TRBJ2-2	TGTGCCAGCAGCCTTAATGGGCTCATCACCGGGGAGCTGTTTTTT	CASSLNGLITGELFF
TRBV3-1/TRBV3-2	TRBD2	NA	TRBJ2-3	TGTGCCAGCAGACGACTAGCGGGGGGACTCACAGATACGCAGTATTTT	CASRRLAGGLTDTQYF
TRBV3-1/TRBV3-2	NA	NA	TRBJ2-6	TGTGCCAGCAGCCAAGACTTATCTGGGGCCAACGTCCTGACTTTC	CASSQDLSGANVLTF
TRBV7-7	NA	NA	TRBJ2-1	TGTGCTAGCAGCTTAGCGCCGGGGGTCCTCTACAATGAGCAGTTCTTC	CASSLAPGVLYNEQFF
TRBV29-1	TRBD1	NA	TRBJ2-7	TGCAGCGTCACCCCTAGACAGGGGGCGTCCTACGAGCAGTACTTC	CSVTPRQGASYEQYF
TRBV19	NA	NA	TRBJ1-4	TGTGCCAGTAGCGCCTATAAATTAGACAGGAGAAATGAAAAACTGTTTTTT	CASSAYKLDRRNEKLFF
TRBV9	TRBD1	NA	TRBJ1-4	TGTGCCAGCAGCGTAGGGGGGACAGGGGGAGAAAAACTGTTTTTT	CASSVGGTGGEKLFF
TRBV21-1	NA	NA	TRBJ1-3	TGTGCCAACTCGCACCACCCATCTAGGTACTCTGGAAACACCATATATTTT	CANSHHPSRYSGNTIYF
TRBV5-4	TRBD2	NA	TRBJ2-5	TGTGCCAGCAGTCCCCGACTAGCGGGAGGAGGTGGGGAGACCCAGTACTTC	CASSPRLAGGGGETQYF
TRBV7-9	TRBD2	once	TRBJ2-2	TGTGCCAGCAGCGCTAGCGGGAGGGAGTACACCGGGGAGCTGTTTTTT	CASSASGREYTGELFF
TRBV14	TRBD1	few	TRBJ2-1	TGTGCCAGCAGCGCGACAGGGTTAAATGAGCAGTTCTTC	CASSATGLNEQFF
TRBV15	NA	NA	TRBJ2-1	TGTGCCACCAGCAGAGATTTCAGGGATGAGCAGTTCTTC	CATSRDFRDEQFF
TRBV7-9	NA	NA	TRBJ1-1	TGTGCCAGCAGCGGACAAAGGGGCAGTGAAGCTTTCTTT	CASSGQRGSEAFF
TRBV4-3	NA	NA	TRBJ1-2	TGCGCCAGCAGCCAAGACTGGACTGGCTATGGCTACACCTTC	CASSQDWTGYGYTF
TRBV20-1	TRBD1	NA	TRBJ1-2	TGCAGTGCCCAGACAGGGTATGGCTACACCTTC	CSAQTGYGYTF
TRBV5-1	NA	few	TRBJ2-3	TGCGCCAGCAGCTTGGTCGGTATTCTCTCTTCAGATACGCAGTATTTT	CASSLVGILSSDTQYF
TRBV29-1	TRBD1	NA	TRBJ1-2	TGCAGCGTTGTAGCCTGGCAGGGGGCATTGAAAGGGTATGGCTACACCTTC	CSVVAWQGALKGYGYTF
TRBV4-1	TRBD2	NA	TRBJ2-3	TGCGCCAGCGGCCTAGCGGGGGGCACAGATACGCAGTATTTT	CASGLAGGTDTQYF
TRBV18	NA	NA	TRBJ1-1	TGTGCCAGCATCCCCGCGGGGCGAGGTACTGAAGCTTTCTTT	CASIPAGRGTEAFF
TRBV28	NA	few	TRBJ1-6	TGTGCCAGCAGTTTAGTGACAGCCTCCTATAATTCACCCCTCCACTTT	CASSLVTASYNSPLHF
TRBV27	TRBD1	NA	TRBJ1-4	TGTGCCAGCAGTATCGGACAGGGTACAGCAGAACTGTTTTTT	CASSIGQGTAELFF
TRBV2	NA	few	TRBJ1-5	TGTGCCAGCAGTGAAATGTCGTCGAATCAGCCCCAGCATTTT	CASSEMSSNQPQHF
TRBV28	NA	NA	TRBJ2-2	TGTGCCAGCAGTCCCCACCTAAGGGGGACCGGGGAGCTGTTTTTT	CASSPHLRGTGELFF
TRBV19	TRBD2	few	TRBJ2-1	TGTGCCAGTACCCTCGGGGGGGACTACAATGAGCAGTTCTTC	CASTLGGDYNEQFF
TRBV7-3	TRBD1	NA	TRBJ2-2	TGTGCCAGCAGCCCCTTCGGGGGACAGGGGGCGGACACCGGGGAGCTGTTTTTT	CASSPFGGQGADTGELFF
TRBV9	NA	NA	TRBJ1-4	TGTGCCAGCAGCGTATCAGCAACTAATGAAAAACTGTTTTTT	CASSVSATNEKLFF
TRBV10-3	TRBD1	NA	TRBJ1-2	TGTGCCATCAGCGAACAGGGGGCTCGGTATGGCTACACCTTC	CAISEQGARYGYTF
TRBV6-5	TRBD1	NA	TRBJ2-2	TGTGCCAGCAGAGATAGGACAGGGGGCACCGGGGAGCTGTTTTTT	CASRDRTGGTGELFF
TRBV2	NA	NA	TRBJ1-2	TGTGCCAGCAGTGGGACACGAAATATCTATGGCTACACCTTC	CASSGTRNIYGYTF
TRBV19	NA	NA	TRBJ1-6	TGTGCCAGTAGTATTGAGGGCTCGGAATCACCCCTCCACTTT	CASSIEGSESPLHF
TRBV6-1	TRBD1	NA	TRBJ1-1	TGTGCCAGCAGTGATAGACAGGGGGTTCGTACTGAAGCTTTCTTT	CASSDRQGVRTEAFF
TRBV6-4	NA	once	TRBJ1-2	TGTGCCAGCAGTAGAATCCCCGGGGGAGACTATGGCTACACCTTC	CASSRIPGGDYGYTF
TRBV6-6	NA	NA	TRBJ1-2	TGTGCCAGCAGTTACGGGCAGGGAATTAACTATGGCTACACCTTC	CASSYGQGINYGYTF
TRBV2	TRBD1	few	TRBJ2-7	TGTGCCAGCAGTGTCGGACAGGGGGACGAGCAGTACTTC	CASSVGQGDEQYF
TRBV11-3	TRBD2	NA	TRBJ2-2	TGTGCCAGCAGCCCCTCGGGACTAGCGACCGGGGAGCTGTTTTTT	CASSPSGLATGELFF
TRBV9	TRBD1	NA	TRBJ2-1	TGTGCCAGCAGCCCAGACAGACAGGGTTGGTACAATGAGCAGTTCTTC	CASSPDRQGWYNEQFF
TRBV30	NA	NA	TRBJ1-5	TGTGCCTGGAGCCCCACACAGGGAAGCAATCAGCCCCAGCATTTT	CAWSPTQGSNQPQHF
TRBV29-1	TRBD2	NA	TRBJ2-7	TGCAGCGTTACGACTAGCGGGGGGATTTCCTACGAGCAGTACTTC	CSVTTSGGISYEQYF
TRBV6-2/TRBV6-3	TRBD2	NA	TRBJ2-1	TGTGCCAGCAGTTATTCTAGCGGGGAGGCCTTTAATGAGCAGTTCTTC	CASSYSSGEAFNEQFF
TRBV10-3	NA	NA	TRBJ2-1	TGTGCCATCAGTGAGTCGACGGGACACCTCTACAATGAGCAGTTCTTC	CAISESTGHLYNEQFF
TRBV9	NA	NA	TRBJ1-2	TGTGCCAGCAGCGTAACAACAGGCGAGTCCCCAACTAAAGGCTACACCTTC	CASSVTTGESPTKGYTF
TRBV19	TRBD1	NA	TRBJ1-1	TGTGCCAGTAGTGGACAGGCAATGAGCGCTTTCTTT	CASSGQAMSAFF
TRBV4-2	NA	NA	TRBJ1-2	TGTGCCAGCAGCCAAGCAGTGATCCCAAGGGAACTAGGGAGTGATGGCTACACCTTC	CASSQAVIPRELGSDGYTF
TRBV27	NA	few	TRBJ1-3	TGTGCCAGCAGTCCCCGCGGGGGGGGAAACACCATATATTTT	CASSPRGGGNTIYF
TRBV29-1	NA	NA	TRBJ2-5	TGCAGCGTTGAATGGACTACTCAAGAGACCCAGTACTTC	CSVEWTTQETQYF
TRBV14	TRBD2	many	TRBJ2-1	TGTGCCAGCAGCCACCATAGCGGGAGCGATGATGAGCAGTTCTTC	CASSHHSGSDDEQFF
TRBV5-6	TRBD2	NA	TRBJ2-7	TGTGCCAGCAGCTTGGGACTAGCAGGTTACTACGAGCAGTACTTC	CASSLGLAGYYEQYF
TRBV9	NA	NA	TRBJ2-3	TGTGCCAGCAGCGTCTCGGGACTCGAGGGGGATACGCAGTATTTT	CASSVSGLEGDTQYF
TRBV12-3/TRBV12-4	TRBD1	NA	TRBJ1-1	TGTGCCAGCCGGACAGGGAACACTGAAGCTTTCTTT	CASRTGNTEAFF
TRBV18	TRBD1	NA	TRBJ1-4	TGTGCCAGCTCACGATCGGGACAGACTAATGAAAAACTGTTTTTT	CASSRSGQTNEKLFF
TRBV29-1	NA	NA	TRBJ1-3	TGCAGCGCTGGACAGAGAAACACCATATATTTT	CSAGQRNTIYF
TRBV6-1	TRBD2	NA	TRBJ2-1	TGTGCCAGCAGTGAAGCGGGAGGGAACAATGAGCAGTTCTTC	CASSEAGGNNEQFF
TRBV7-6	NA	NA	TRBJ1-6	TGTGCCAGCAGCTTCGTGGGGCAGGGGTCACCCCTCCACTTT	CASSFVGQGSPLHF
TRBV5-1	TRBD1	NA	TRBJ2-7	TGCGCCAGCAGCTTGACAGGGGAGAGCTCCTACGAGCAGTACTTC	CASSLTGESSYEQYF
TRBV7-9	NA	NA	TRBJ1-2	TGTGCCAGCAGCTTAGGCGACAGTAAATATGGCTACACCTTC	CASSLGDSKYGYTF
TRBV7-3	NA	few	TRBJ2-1	TGTGCCAGCAGCCCCGGGACACCGAGTTCCTACAATGAGCAGTTCTTC	CASSPGTPSSYNEQFF
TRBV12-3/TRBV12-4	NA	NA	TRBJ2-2	TGTGCCAGCACCGGGAACACCGGGGAGCTGTTTTTT	CASTGNTGELFF
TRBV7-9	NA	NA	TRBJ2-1	TGTGCCAGCAGCTTTCGGGGGATCGAGGTCCATGAGCAGTTCTTC	CASSFRGIEVHEQFF
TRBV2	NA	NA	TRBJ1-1	TGTGCCAGCAGTGATAGGGGCCAGGAGGCTTTCTTT	CASSDRGQEAFF